The clone carrying this T cell receptor (beta chain) was detected ten times or more. The library targeted TCRbeta and was prepared with unique molecular identifiers. TCRdb itself ran the PCR reads through MiXCR, one entry per CDR3 protein. The table has hundreds of thousands of distinct CDR3 sequences, about 12% seen once. The entry originates in a study of T-cell reconstitution after alpha-beta-depleted transplantation in children. Germline assignment: CDR1 SEHNR and CDR2 FQNEAQ (reference sequence). Between the trimmed V and J ends, which lost 7 bases and 4 bases, there was a span of 13 bases. The CDR3 totals 14 residues.

This sequence was found in a human donor who donated a stem cell graft to a child with acute lymphoblastic leukemia. The chain couples TRBV7-9 to TRBJ2-2, with D maybe TRBD1 (5 bases). The material sequenced was PBMCs from the stem cell graft donor, taken from the stem cell graft. CDR3 protein: CASMTQGATGELFF. CDR3 nucleotide sequence: TGTGCCAGCATGACGCAGGGTGCCACCGGGGAGCTGTTTTTT.